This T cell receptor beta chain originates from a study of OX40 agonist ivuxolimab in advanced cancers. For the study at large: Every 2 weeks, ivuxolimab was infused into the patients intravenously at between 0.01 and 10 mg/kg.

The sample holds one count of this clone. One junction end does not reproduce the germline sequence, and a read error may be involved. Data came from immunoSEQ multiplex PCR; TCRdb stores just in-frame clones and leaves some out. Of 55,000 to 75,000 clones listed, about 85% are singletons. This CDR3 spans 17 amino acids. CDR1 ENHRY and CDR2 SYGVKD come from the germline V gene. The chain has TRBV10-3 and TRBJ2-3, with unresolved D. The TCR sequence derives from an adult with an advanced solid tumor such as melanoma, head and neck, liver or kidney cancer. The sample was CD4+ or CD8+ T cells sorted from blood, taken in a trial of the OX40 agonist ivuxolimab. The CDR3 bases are TGTGCCATCAGTGAGTCGCGGACCTCGAAAAGCAAAGATACGCAGTATTTT. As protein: CAISESRTSKSKDTQYF.